The 23 T cell receptor beta chains below were found in one sample sequenced in a study of cytomegalovirus exposure and HLA in healthy donors. The assay was immunoSEQ multiplex PCR, and TCRdb's table has in-frame clones only and misses some. The sample contains about 120,000 clones, roughly 95% of which appear only once. The sample was PBMCs. These receptors were taken from a man between 18 and 29 years old in good health and CMV-seronegative.

The genes are TRBV14 and TRBJ2-1; 8 bases are shared with TRBD2. Germline-derived CDR1 and CDR2 are SGHDN and FVKESK. The CDR3 totals 16 residues. With V trimmed by 0 bases and J by 7 bases, 8 bases remained unmatched. The CDR3 loop reads CASSQDVNSGTNEQFF. Here the CDR3 DNA reads TGTGCCAGCAGCCAAGATGTGAATAGCGGGACGAATGAGCAGTTCTTC.

The chain recombines TRBV28 with TRBJ2-7, with 12 bases lining up with TRBD2. In germline, CDR1 is MDHEN, CDR2 SYDVKM. The ends lost 6 bases at V and 5 bases at J; junction bases unmatched: 8. The CDR3 runs 15 residues. CDR3 protein: CASSSTWTSGNEQYF. As DNA, the CDR3 is TGTGCCAGCAGCTCCACCTGGACTAGCGGGAACGAGCAGTACTTC.

V usage is TRBV6-4 and J usage is TRBJ1-2, with 10 bases lining up with TRBD1. The V and J ends lost 3 bases and 2 bases, in that order; junction bases with no gene match: 3. The length of the CDR3 is 15 residues. Germline CDR1 and CDR2: MRHNA and SNTAGT. For the CDR3, the DNA is TGTGCCAGCAGTGAGGGACAGGGGACCAACTATGGCTACACCTTC. Translation gives CASSEGQGTNYGYTF.

This chain joins TRBV5-4 and TRBJ2-1, with 11 bases matching TRBD2. After removal of 0 bases from V and 4 bases from J, the junction contained 3 bases not matched to a gene. Germline values: CDR1 SGHNT, CDR2 YYREEE (reference sequence). The CDR3 length is 16 residues. CDR3 residues: CASSLALAGDYNEQFF. The CDR3 DNA is TGTGCCAGCAGCTTGGCACTAGCGGGGGATTACAATGAGCAGTTCTTC.

This chain uses TRBV4-1 with TRBJ2-1; 8 nucleotides align to TRBD2. With V trimmed by 4 bases and J by 1 base, 6 bases remained unmatched. Germline CDR1 MGHRA, CDR2 YSYEKL. CDR3 length equals 16 residues. In nucleotides, the CDR3 is TGCGCCAGCAGCCGCCCGGGACTAGGATCCTACAATGAGCAGTTCTTC. Residues: CASSRPGLGSYNEQFF.

The J gene is TRBJ1-1, the V gene TRBV5-4, with D maybe TRBD1 (5 bases). Trimming left V 5 bases short and J 11 bases short, with 22 bases between. The length of the CDR3 is 14 residues. Germline V gene lookup returns CDR1 SGHNT and CDR2 YYREEE (reference sequence). The chain's CDR3 is CASSFFISAGLAFF. The CDR3 region has the DNA TGTGCCAGCAGTTTTTTTATAAGCGCAGGGTTGGCTTTCTTT.

The V gene is TRBV5-8, the J gene TRBJ2-7; D is undetermined. The CDR3 contains 10 residues. Trimming pared 6 bases from V and 4 bases from J, leaving 5 bases between. Germline CDR1 and CDR2: SGHTS and YDEGEE. This CDR3 reads CASIRYEQYF. DNA of the CDR3: TGTGCCAGCATCAGATACGAGCAGTACTTC.

The V call is TRBV9, the J call TRBJ1-4; 10 bases are a match to TRBD1. CDR3 size: 16 residues. V lost 4 bases to trimming and J lost 2 bases; unmatched junction nucleotides: 5. Germline CDR1 reads SGDLS; CDR2 reads YYNGEE. The CDR3 DNA is TGTGCCAGCAGCTCCCGGACAGGGGGTACTAATGAAAAACTGTTTTTT. It yields the protein CASSSRTGGTNEKLFF.

The chain couples TRBV2 to TRBJ2-1; D remains ambiguous. This CDR3 is built from 16 residues. Germline CDR1 reads SNHLY; CDR2 reads FYNNEI. Trimming cost V 7 bases and J 0 bases, with 16 bases left between them. The CDR3 bases are TGTGCCAGCAAGCGTAGTTTACCCCGCTCCTACAATGAGCAGTTCTTC. Translation: CASKRSLPRSYNEQFF. Together with reference TRBV2 and TRBJ2-1, the CDR3 gives the full variable domain: EPEVTQTPSHQVTQMGQEVILRCVPISNHLYFYWYRQILGQKVEFLVSFYNNEISEKSEIFDDQFSVERPDGSNFTLKIRSTKLEDSAMYFCASKRSLPRSYNEQFFGPGTRLTVL.

The chain recombines TRBV28 with TRBJ1-1; D gene unclear. Trimming stripped 7 bases from V and 1 base from J, with 7 bases between. CDR3 length: 12 amino acids. Germline CDR1 and CDR2: MDHEN and SYDVKM. The CDR3 loop is CASKPPNTEAFF. The CDR3 coding sequence is TGTGCCAGCAAGCCCCCGAACACTGAAGCTTTCTTT.

J is TRBJ1-2 and V is TRBV7-2; the D gene is possibly TRBD1 (6 bases). Germline values: CDR1 SGHTA, CDR2 FQGNSA. Trimming took off 5 bases at V and 0 bases at J, with 13 bases between the two ends. The CDR3 loop spans 15 amino acids. The CDR3 region is CASSPKTGPNYGYTF. CDR3 DNA: TGTGCCAGCAGCCCGAAGACAGGCCCTAACTATGGCTACACCTTC.

This sequence joins TRBV7-2 and TRBJ2-6; D might be TRBD2 (5 bases). The germline V gene encodes CDR1 SGHTA and CDR2 FQGNSA. This CDR3 region has 17 residues. Trimming left V 2 bases short and J 0 bases short, with 11 bases between. CDR3 in amino acids: CASSLTGGSSGANVLTF. The CDR3 DNA reads as TGTGCCAGCAGCTTAACGGGTGGGAGCTCTGGGGCCAACGTCCTGACTTTC.

The chain employs TRBV5-1 and TRBJ1-5; maybe TRBD1 (5 bases). The CDR3 has 15 residues. Germline loops: CDR1 SGHRS, CDR2 YFSETQ. Trimming pared 0 bases from V and 2 bases from J, leaving 9 bases between. This chain's CDR3 is CASSLEGLGNQPQHF. The CDR3 region has the DNA TGCGCCAGCAGCTTGGAGGGGCTGGGCAATCAGCCCCAGCATTTT.

This CDR3 reads CASSTSGTGGEKLFF. Here the CDR3 DNA reads TGTGCCAGCAGTACTTCCGGGACAGGGGGTGAAAAACTGTTTTTT. V usage is TRBV28 and J usage is TRBJ1-4; 11 bases are shared with TRBD1. In germline, CDR1 is MDHEN, CDR2 SYDVKM. V shed 5 bases, J shed 7 bases, and the junction held 6 bases outside the gene matches. The CDR3 totals 15 residues.

The V call is TRBV20-1, the J call TRBJ1-1; no firm D call. The CDR3 has 11 amino acids. The germline V gene has CDR1 DFQATT and CDR2 SNEGSKA (reference sequence). V dropped 6 bases and J dropped 8 bases, with 13 bases sitting between them. CDR3 nucleotide sequence: TGCAGTGCCACTAACTCCGGGGAAGCTTTCTTT. It specifies CSATNSGEAFF.

The genes are TRBV7-9 and TRBJ2-7; 7 positions agree with TRBD2. The CDR3 totals 14 residues. Germline V gives CDR1 SEHNR, CDR2 FQNEAQ (reference sequence). J was trimmed by 6 bases and V by 1 base; bases with no gene match: 6. The CDR3 DNA follows: TGTGCCAGCAGCTTAGGGGCGGGAGAAAGCGAGCAGTACTTC. Protein product: CASSLGAGESEQYF.

The chain couples TRBV30 to TRBJ2-7; D not certain. The V and J ends lost 2 bases and 4 bases respectively, with 6 bases between them. This CDR3 has 11 amino acids. Germline V lookup: CDR1 GTSNPN, CDR2 SVGIG (reference sequence). The CDR3 spells CAWSYLYEQYF. In nucleotides, the CDR3 is TGTGCCTGGAGTTACCTATACGAGCAGTACTTC.

The V and J genes are TRBV15 and TRBJ2-1, with 12 bases that match TRBD2. The V and J ends lost 1 base and 8 bases, in that order; junction bases with no gene match: 0. Germline CDR1 and CDR2: LNHNV and YYDKDF (reference sequence). CDR3 length: 14 residues. CDR3 region: CATSRGLAGDEQFF. The DNA for the CDR3 is TGTGCCACCAGCAGAGGACTAGCGGGAGATGAGCAGTTCTTC. Variable domain in full (rest from reference TRBV15 and TRBJ2-1): DAMVIQNPRYQVTQFGKPVTLSCSQTLNHNVMYWYQQKSSQAPKLLFHYYDKDFNNEADTPDNFQSRRPNTSFCFLDIRSPGLGDTAMYLCATSRGLAGDEQFFGPGTRLTVL.

The chain uses TRBV14 and TRBJ2-5; D might be TRBD1 (5 bases). Trimming shortened V by 4 bases and J by 4 bases, and 7 bases separated the two germline ends. CDR3 length: 12 amino acids. CDR1 is SGHDN, CDR2 FVKESK, per germline. The CDR3 region has the DNA TGTGCCAGCAGCCGGGGCCTAGAGACCCAGTACTTC. Translating gives CASSRGLETQYF. Variable domain in full (rest from reference TRBV14 and TRBJ2-5): EAGVTQFPSHSVIEKGQTVTLRCDPISGHDNLYWYRRVMGKEIKFLLHFVKESKQDESGMPNNRFLAERTGGTYSTLKVQPAELEDSGVYFCASSRGLETQYFGPGTRLLVL.

The CDR3: CAWDNRGPEAFF. CDR3 DNA: TGTGCCTGGGACAACAGGGGACCTGAAGCTTTCTTT. The V gene is TRBV30, the J gene TRBJ1-1; the match to TRBD1 covers 7 bases. The CDR3 is made up of 12 amino acids. J lost 6 bases, V lost 5 bases, and 6 bases had no gene match. Germline V gives CDR1 GTSNPN, CDR2 SVGIG (reference sequence).

The V call is TRBV4-3, the J call TRBJ2-7; D is unresolved. Germline V gene data show CDR1 as LGHNA and CDR2 as YSLEER. V lost 0 bases and J 0 bases, leaving 15 bases between the germline ends. The CDR3 is 17 residues long. The CDR3 loop reads CASSQDKSPGYSYEQYF. DNA of the CDR3: TGCGCCAGCAGCCAAGATAAGTCACCGGGTTACTCCTACGAGCAGTACTTC.

The chain has TRBV6-5 and TRBJ1-4; D is uncertain. Germline V CDR1 and CDR2: MNHEY, SVGAGI. CDR3 size: 13 residues. The V end lost 0 bases, the J end lost 6 bases, and 5 bases lay between the germline ends. The CDR3: CASSYSGDEKLFF. The CDR3, as DNA: TGTGCCAGCAGTTACTCCGGGGATGAAAAACTGTTTTTT.

The chain joins TRBV25-1 to TRBJ2-7; TRBD2 agrees at 11 bases. Unmatched junction bases numbered 7, after V lost 3 bases and J lost 3 bases. Germline-derived CDR1 and CDR2 are MGHDK and SYGVNS. This CDR3 has 16 residues. CDR3 DNA sequence: TGTGCCAGCAGTGACGATTTGCTAGCGGGAGGCTACGAGCAGTACTTC. The encoded protein is CASSDDLLAGGYEQYF.